This TCR beta chain was observed in a study of somatic mutations in cytotoxic T cells in rheumatoid arthritis. TCRdb keeps only in-frame clones here, not all; method: immunoSEQ multiplex PCR. Here the sample spans about 10,000 clones, about 84% being singletons. Broader study findings: With age, CD8+ clonality increased in rheumatoid arthritis patients, whereas no such increase appeared in healthy controls. There was no significant difference in CD8+ T-cell clonality between rheumatoid arthritis patients and age-matched healthy controls.

Concerning this clone itself: Its antigen remains unknown.

Input material: CD8+ T cells sorted from blood. The receptor's source is an adult with rheumatoid arthritis.

CDR3 in DNA: TGCGCCAGCAGCCCGGACAGGGACCTCACAGATACGCAGTATTTT. Translating it yields CASSPDRDLTDTQYF. The genes are TRBV5-1 and TRBJ2-3, with TRBD1 matching over 8 bases. Trimming at V came to 4 bases and at J to 2 bases, leaving 6 bases not matched to a gene. Germline assignment: CDR1 SGHRS and CDR2 YFSETQ. This CDR3 region has 15 residues. The variable domain in full, with the rest retrieved from reference TRBV5-1 and TRBJ2-3, is KAGVTQTPRYLIKTRGQQVTLSCSPISGHRSVSWYQQTPGQGLQFLFEYFSETQRNKGNFPGRFSGRQFSNSRSEMNVSTLELGDSALYLCASSPDRDLTDTQYFGPGTRLTVL.